This T cell receptor beta chain derives from a study of control samples from healthy donors and cancer patients. Produced via immunoSEQ multiplex PCR; TCRdb's table is partial and in-frame only. The sample carries 120,000 to 150,000 clones, approximately 91% recorded once. This sequence was found in a woman aged 25-40 years in good health. Sequencing input: blood.

CDR3 DNA: TGTGCCAGCAGCTTAGATGCAGGGGGAAGTCAGCCCCAGCATTTT. Its translation: CASSLDAGGSQPQHF. The chain employs TRBV11-2 and TRBJ1-5, with TRBD1 identical over 7 bases. The CDR3 loop spans 15 amino acids. CDR1 SGHAT and CDR2 FQNNGV come from the germline V gene. The J segment lost 6 bases and the V segment lost 0 bases, leaving 5 bases of the junction unmatched.